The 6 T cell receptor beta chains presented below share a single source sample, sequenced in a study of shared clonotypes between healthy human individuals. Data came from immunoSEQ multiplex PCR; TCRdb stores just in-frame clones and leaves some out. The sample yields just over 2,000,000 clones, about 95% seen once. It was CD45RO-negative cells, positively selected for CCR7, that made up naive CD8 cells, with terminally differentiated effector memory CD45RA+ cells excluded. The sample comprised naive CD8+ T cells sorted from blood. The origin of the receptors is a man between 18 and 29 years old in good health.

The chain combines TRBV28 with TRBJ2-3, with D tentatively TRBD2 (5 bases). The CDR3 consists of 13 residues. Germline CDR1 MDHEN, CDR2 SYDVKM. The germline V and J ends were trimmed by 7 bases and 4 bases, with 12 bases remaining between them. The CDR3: CASKGLFPDTQYF. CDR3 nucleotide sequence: TGTGCCAGCAAAGGACTGTTCCCAGATACGCAGTATTTT.

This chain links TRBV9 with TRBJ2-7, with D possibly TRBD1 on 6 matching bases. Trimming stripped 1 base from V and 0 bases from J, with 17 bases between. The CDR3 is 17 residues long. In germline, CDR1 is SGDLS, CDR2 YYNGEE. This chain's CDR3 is CASSVFRGRASSYEQYF. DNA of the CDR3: TGTGCCAGCAGCGTATTCAGGGGTCGGGCGAGCTCCTACGAGCAGTACTTC. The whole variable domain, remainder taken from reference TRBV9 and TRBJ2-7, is DSGVTQTPKHLITATGQRVTLRCSPRSGDLSVYWYQQSLDQGLQFLIQYYNGEERAKGNILERFSAQQFPDLHSELNLSSLELGDSALYFCASSVFRGRASSYEQYFGPGTRLTVT.

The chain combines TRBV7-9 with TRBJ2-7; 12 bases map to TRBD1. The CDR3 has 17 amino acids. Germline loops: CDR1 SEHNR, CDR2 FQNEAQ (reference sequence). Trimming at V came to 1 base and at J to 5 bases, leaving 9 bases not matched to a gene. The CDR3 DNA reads TGTGCCAGCAGCTTAGGGGGACAGGGGGCGTTCAAGAACGAGCAGTACTTC. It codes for CASSLGGQGAFKNEQYF.

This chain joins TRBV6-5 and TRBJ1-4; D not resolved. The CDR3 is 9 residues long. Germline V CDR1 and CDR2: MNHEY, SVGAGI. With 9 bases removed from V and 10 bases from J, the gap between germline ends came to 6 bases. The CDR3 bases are TGTGCCAGGAATTTAAAACTGTTTTTT. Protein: CARNLKLFF.

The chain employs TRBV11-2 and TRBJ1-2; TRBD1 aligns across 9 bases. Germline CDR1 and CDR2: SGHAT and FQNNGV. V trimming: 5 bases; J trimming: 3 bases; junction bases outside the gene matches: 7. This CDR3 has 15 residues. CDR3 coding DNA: TGTGCCAGCAGCCCTCACAGGACAGGGGACTATGGCTACACCTTC. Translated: CASSPHRTGDYGYTF.

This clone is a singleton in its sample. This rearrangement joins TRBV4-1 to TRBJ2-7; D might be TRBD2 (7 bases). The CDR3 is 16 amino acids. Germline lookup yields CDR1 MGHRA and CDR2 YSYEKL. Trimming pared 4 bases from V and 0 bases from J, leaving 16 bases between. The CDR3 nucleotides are TGCGCCAGCAGCCGGGGGGGCGCGGGGAGCTCCTACGAGCAGTACTTC. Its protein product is CASSRGGAGSSYEQYF.